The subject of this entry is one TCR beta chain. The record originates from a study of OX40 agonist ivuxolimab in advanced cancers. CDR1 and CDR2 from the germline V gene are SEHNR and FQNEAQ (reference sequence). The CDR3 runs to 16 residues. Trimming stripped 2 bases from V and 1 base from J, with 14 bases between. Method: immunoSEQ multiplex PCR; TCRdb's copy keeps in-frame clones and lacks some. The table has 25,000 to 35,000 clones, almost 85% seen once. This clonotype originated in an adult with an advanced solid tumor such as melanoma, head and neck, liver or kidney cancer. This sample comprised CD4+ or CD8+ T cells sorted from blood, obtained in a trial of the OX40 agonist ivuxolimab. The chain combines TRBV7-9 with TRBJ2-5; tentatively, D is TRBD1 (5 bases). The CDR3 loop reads CASSLPPQGRQETQYF. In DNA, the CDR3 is TGTGCCAGCAGCTTACCGCCCCAGGGCCGCCAAGAGACCCAGTACTTC.